The 25 T cell receptor beta chains listed next were all sequenced from one sample in a study of regulatory T cells in long-lasting Graves disease. The authors built TCR beta libraries using iRepertoire HTBI primers and Arm-PCR of CDR3 regions. TCRdb re-derived calls from the multiplex PCR reads in MiXCR, one entry per CDR3 protein. The sample shows about 540,000 distinct CDR3 sequences, less than 15% of them seen only once. Sample time point: newly diagnosed GD, antithyroid drugs for less than 3 months. Extracted RNA from PBMCs served as the source of the TCR library. This same sample was also part of a study on T cells in Graves' hyperthyroidism and ophthalmopathy.

The material sequenced was peripheral blood mononuclear cells (PBMCs), taken at new diagnosis, from a patient treated with antithyroid drugs. The receptors stem from a man aged 25 to 45 with Graves disease.

As to this clonotype: The final CDR3 position lacks the conserved phenylalanine or tryptophan, pointing to a likely read error. The chain employs TRBV27 and TRBJ1-1, with D possibly being TRBD1 (6 bases). Germline V lookup: CDR1 MNHEY, CDR2 SMNVEV (reference sequence). With 3 bases removed from V and 3 bases from J, the gap between germline ends came to 8 bases. This CDR3 has 13 residues. CDR3 loop: CASSFGGYTEAFS. In DNA, the CDR3 is TGTGCCAGCAGTTTCGGGGGCTACACTGAAGCTTTCTCT.

This clonotype has a count of ten or more. V gene TRBV7-7 combines with J gene TRBJ2-7; 13 positions match TRBD2. Germline V CDR1 and CDR2: SSHAT, FNYEAQ (reference sequence). The CDR3 has 19 amino acids. After removal of 4 bases from V and 3 bases from J, the junction contained 15 bases not matched to a gene. The CDR3 loop is CASSSFGLAGVQSDYEQYF. Written as DNA, the CDR3 is TGTGCCAGCAGCTCCTTCGGACTAGCGGGAGTTCAATCCGACTACGAGCAGTACTTC.

About this clonotype: Mismatch with germline at one junction end may stem from a read error. The rearrangement uses TRBV6-1 and TRBJ2-5, with 8 bases that match TRBD1. CDR1 is MNHNS and CDR2 is SASEGT in the germline V gene. The CDR3 is made up of 15 amino acids. CDR3 coding DNA: TGTGCCGGCAGTGGTACAGGGGGAGGTGGAGAGACCCAGTACTTC. It codes for CAGSGTGGGGETQYF.

As concerns this clonotype: This sequence may be a read error, since a much larger clone differs from it by one base. This chain connects TRBV10-1 to TRBJ1-1; D ambiguous. This CDR3 has 13 residues. Germline loops: CDR1 WNHNN, CDR2 SYGVQD (reference sequence). CDR3 sequence: CAGSRETWTEAFF. The CDR3 nucleotides read TGCGCCGGCAGTCGCGAAACCTGGACTGAAGCTTTCTTT.

The genes are TRBV5-1 and TRBJ2-5; a possible D gene is TRBD2 (5 bases). Germline V CDR1 and CDR2: SGHRS, YFSETQ. V lost 5 bases and J lost 3, with 17 bases in between. This CDR3 comprises 15 residues. The CDR3 is CASRLRERGKETQYF. In DNA, the CDR3 is TGCGCCAGCAGGCTGAGGGAGCGAGGGAAAGAGACCCAGTACTTC.

Many counts were recorded for this clonotype. V usage is TRBV5-1 and J usage is TRBJ2-7; 13 bases fit TRBD2. V dropped 4 bases and J dropped 3; count of bases not matched to a gene: 7. Germline CDR1 and CDR2: SGHRS and YFSETQ. The CDR3 covers 16 residues. CDR3 region: CASSPWTSGSSYEQYF. DNA for the CDR3: TGCGCCAGCAGCCCCTGGACTAGCGGGAGTAGCTACGAGCAGTACTTC.

This CDR3 reads CASSRELGRETQYF. CDR3 nucleotides: TGTGCCAGCAGTCGAGAGTTGGGGCGGGAGACCCAGTACTTC. The V call is TRBV27, the J call TRBJ2-5; perhaps TRBD1 as D (5 bases). This CDR3 spans 14 amino acids. Trimming left V 5 bases short and J 5 bases short, with 15 bases between. Germline V CDR1 and CDR2: MNHEY, SMNVEV (reference sequence).

V is TRBV7-2 and J is TRBJ2-6, with a tentative D call TRBD1 (6 bases). CDR3 length equals 17 residues. V was shortened by 4 bases and J by 2 bases, with 15 bases between the two germline ends. The germline V gene has CDR1 SGHTA and CDR2 FQGNSA. As DNA, the CDR3 is TGTGCCAGCAGCTCACCATTCAGGGGCGCTGGGGCCAACGTCCTGACTTTC. It codes for CASSSPFRGAGANVLTF.

This clonotype was counted ten times or more. The chain employs TRBV5-1 and TRBJ2-3, with TRBD2 matching over 7 bases. Unmatched junction bases numbered 6, after V lost 4 bases and J lost 4 bases. The germline V gene has CDR1 SGHRS and CDR2 YFSETQ. This CDR3 contains 14 residues. CDR3 sequence: CASSPRLAADTQYF. The DNA of the CDR3 is TGCGCCAGCAGCCCGCGACTAGCTGCAGATACGCAGTATTTT.

This clonotype appeared a few times. This chain links TRBV6-2 or TRBV6-3 with TRBJ1-3; no clear D gene. Between the trimmed V and J ends, which lost 2 bases and 4 bases, there was a span of 9 bases. This CDR3 spans 14 amino acids. Germline V lookup: CDR1 MNHEY, CDR2 SVGEGT. The CDR3 here is CASSYDPGGNTIYF. CDR3 nucleotides: TGTGCCAGCAGTTACGACCCGGGAGGAAACACCATATATTTT.

This clonotype was observed many times. The rearrangement joins TRBV12-3 or TRBV12-4 to TRBJ2-1; D possibly matches TRBD1 or TRBD2 (5 bases each). The V and J ends lost 7 bases and 9 bases respectively, with 19 bases between them. The CDR3 loop spans 14 amino acids. CDR3 region: CASTSRVTRGEQFF. CDR3 bases: TGTGCCAGCACCTCTCGGGTTACGAGGGGTGAGCAGTTCTTC.

This clonotype was counted between two and nine times. The chain links TRBV9 to TRBJ1-2; D call uncertain. V gave up 0 bases and J gave up 4 bases, with 7 bases separating them. Germline CDR1 SGDLS, CDR2 YYNGEE. This CDR3 is built from 13 residues. The chain's CDR3 is CASSVVASYGYTF. The CDR3 DNA follows: TGTGCCAGCAGCGTAGTTGCCAGCTATGGCTACACCTTC.

The rearrangement uses TRBV19 and TRBJ2-3; 9 nucleotides agree with TRBD1. CDR3 length: 13 residues. After removal of 5 bases from V and 7 bases from J, the junction contained 4 bases not matched to a gene. Germline V lookup: CDR1 LNHDA, CDR2 SQIVND (reference sequence). The CDR3 spells CASSPGTGYTQYF. The CDR3 DNA sequence: TGTGCCAGTAGTCCCGGGACAGGGTATACGCAGTATTTT.

This clonotype was observed at least ten times. The chain recombines TRBV20-1 with TRBJ2-1; D gene unclear. CDR1 DFQATT and CDR2 SNEGSKA come from the germline V gene (reference sequence). V gave up 3 bases and J gave up 0 bases, with 9 bases separating them. CDR3 length: 14 residues. In nucleotides, the CDR3 is TGCAGTGCTAGTTCGTTAAGCTCCTACAATGAGCAGTTCTTC. Translating it yields CSASSLSSYNEQFF.

A remark on this clonotype: A single base is all that separates this from a far larger clone, so a read error is likely. The chain employs TRBV18 and TRBJ2-1; 8 bases map to TRBD2. The CDR3 consists of 13 residues. Losses at the gene ends were 3 bases for V and 10 bases for J; bases not matched to a gene: 5. The germline CDR1 and CDR2 sequences are KGHSH and LQKENI. CDR3 nucleotide sequence: TGTGCCAGCTCACCGACTAGCGCTTACGAGCAGTTCTTC. The encoded protein is CASSPTSAYEQFF. The complete variable domain, with remaining parts taken from reference TRBV18 and TRBJ2-1, reads NAGVMQNPRHLVRRRGQEARLRCSPMKGHSHVYWYRQLPEEGLKFMVYLQKENIIDESGMPKERFSAEFPKEGPSILRIQQVVRGDSAAYFCASSPTSAYEQFFGPGTRLTVL.

This clonotype was seen a few times. This may come from a read error, since a much larger clone is one base off. The chain links TRBV20-1 to TRBJ2-1; weak D call: TRBD1 (6 bases). Trimming removed 1 base at V and 5 bases at J, with 15 bases between. This CDR3 is built from 15 residues. Germline V gene data show CDR1 as DFQATT and CDR2 as SNEGSKA (reference sequence). Written as DNA, the CDR3 is TGCAGTGCTAGAGGTATTCGGGACACCCACAATGAGCAGTTCTTC. Translated, it gives CSARGIRDTHNEQFF.

The rearrangement joins TRBV19 to TRBJ2-7; 7 bases match TRBD2. The CDR3 sequence is 14 residues long. Germline loops: CDR1 LNHDA, CDR2 SQIVND (reference sequence). V lost 9 bases, J lost 3 bases, and 11 bases stayed unmatched. Written as DNA, the CDR3 is TGTGCCAGCCAACCTACTAGCGCGAGCTACGAGCAGTACTTC. It yields the protein CASQPTSASYEQYF.

This clonotype was seen many times. The chain couples TRBV12-3 or TRBV12-4 to TRBJ2-1; D perhaps matches TRBD1 (6 bases). V lost 6 bases, J lost 10 bases, and 13 bases lay in between. This CDR3 has 12 amino acids. CDR3 DNA: TGTGCCAGCAGCCTCCCTGGGGGCGAGCAGTTCTTC. Translating gives CASSLPGGEQFF.

Details on this clonotype: With a much larger clone just one base away, this may be a read error. V gene TRBV14 combines with J gene TRBJ2-1; TRBD2 matches 11 bases. Trimming removed 4 bases from V and 10 bases from J; junction bases left unmatched: 9. Germline CDR1 and CDR2: SGHDN and FVKESK. The CDR3 length is 15 residues. The CDR3 nucleotides read TGTGCCAGCAGCCCCCCTAGCGGGAGGACCTACGAGCAGTTCTTC. Translation gives CASSPPSGRTYEQFF.

This clonotype was detected ten times or more. V is TRBV20-1 and J is TRBJ1-5; D remains ambiguous. Germline CDR1 reads DFQATT; CDR2 reads SNEGSKA (reference sequence). V gave up 3 bases and J gave up 5 bases, with 11 bases separating them. The CDR3 extends over 13 amino acids. The CDR3 is CSASRRADQPQHF. In nucleotides, the CDR3 is TGCAGTGCTAGCCGGAGAGCAGATCAGCCCCAGCATTTT.

This clonotype was seen repeatedly, ten times or more. The J gene is TRBJ2-5, the V gene TRBV28; 9 nucleotides align to TRBD2. CDR3 size: 13 residues. V shed 6 bases and J 9 bases; nucleotides not matched to a gene: 8. Germline V gene sequence: CDR1 MDHEN, CDR2 SYDVKM. Here the CDR3 reads CASSSPGLASQYF. For the CDR3, the DNA is TGTGCCAGCAGCTCCCCGGGACTAGCCTCCCAGTACTTC.

In its sample, this clonotype was seen many times. This chain links TRBV29-1 with TRBJ2-5; the match to TRBD1 covers 7 bases. V was pared by 2 bases and J by 3 bases, with 9 bases of the junction left unmatched. The CDR3 consists of 15 residues. Germline lookup yields CDR1 SQVTM and CDR2 ANQGSEA. This chain's CDR3 is CSVEPGQPTEETQYF. The CDR3 DNA follows: TGCAGCGTTGAACCGGGACAGCCAACAGAAGAGACCCAGTACTTC.

The chain uses TRBV27 and TRBJ1-2; D might be TRBD1 (5 bases). V was shortened by 3 bases and J by 6 bases, with 8 bases between the two germline ends. The germline gives CDR1 MNHEY, CDR2 SMNVEV (reference sequence). The CDR3 spans 12 residues. The CDR3: CASSFRGDGYTF. In DNA, the CDR3 is TGTGCCAGCAGTTTCCGGGGGGATGGCTACACCTTC.

This clonotype was counted ten times or more. V gene TRBV12-3 or TRBV12-4 combines with J gene TRBJ2-7; 7 nucleotides align to TRBD1. Unmatched junction bases numbered 10, after V lost 6 bases and J lost 2 bases. CDR3 length: 15 residues. The CDR3 DNA reads as TGTGCCAGCAGCCGGGACCTAGGACAGGCCTACGAGCAGTACTTC. Protein: CASSRDLGQAYEQYF.

This sequence joins TRBV6-5 and TRBJ1-3; D not resolved. Trimming removed 2 bases at V and 0 bases at J, with 11 bases between. This CDR3 is 16 amino acids long. Germline CDR1 reads MNHEY; CDR2 reads SVGAGI. CDR3 amino acids: CASSYPEIRSGNTIYF. In nucleotides, the CDR3 is TGTGCCAGCAGTTACCCAGAGATCCGCTCTGGAAACACCATATATTTT.